This TCR beta chain was captured by sequencing in a study of control samples from healthy donors and cancer patients. The repertoire was sequenced with immunoSEQ multiplex PCR; TCRdb's copy has only in-frame clones and lacks some. Seen here are 120,000 or so clones, roughly 89% observed once, and the top ten hold about an eighth. V was clipped by 0 bases and J by 3 bases, with 6 bases between them. Germline CDR1 reads SGHNT; CDR2 reads YYREEE (reference sequence). The CDR3 extends over 14 amino acids. J is TRBJ2-2 and V is TRBV5-4; D gene ambiguous. What was sequenced was blood. The clonotype originates from a man aged 25-45 years in good health. The CDR3 DNA sequence: TGTGCCAGCAGCTTGGAAGGATACACCGGGGAGCTGTTTTTT. Encoded protein: CASSLEGYTGELFF.